The entry that follows covers one T cell receptor (beta chain) sequence. Antigen unknown. A much larger clone sits a single nucleotide away, making a read error possible. This entry is derived from a study of T cells in Graves' hyperthyroidism and ophthalmopathy. Findings and caveats of the study: Stable hyperthyroidism and ophthalmopathy were separated using 13 V-J signatures. Most clonotypes that expanded in the thyroid above 0.001 also showed up in blood.

Thyroid ultrasound and orbital computed tomography, with clinical symptoms and serum thyroxine and TRAb, informed diagnoses. CDR3 length equals 15 residues. The germline V gene encodes CDR1 MNHEY and CDR2 SVGEGT. V lost 0 bases and J lost 6, with 11 bases in between. Authors of the study amplified TCR beta CDR3 regions from RNA transcripts. The TCR CDR3 was amplified in a first-round RT-PCR using the HTBI primer set. TCRdb re-analysed the multiplex PCR reads in MiXCR, keeping a single row per CDR3 protein. Here the sample spans roughly 500,000 distinct CDR3 sequences, around 46% being singletons. The clonotype comes from an adult woman with Graves' disease, either hyperthyroidism or ophthalmopathy (not recorded which). The chain employs TRBV6-2 or TRBV6-3 and TRBJ2-2, with D perhaps matching TRBD2 (6 bases). Sequenced sample: peripheral blood or thyroid tissue (not recorded which). CDR3 in DNA: TGTGCCAGCAGTTACTCTGGTGGGGAGGCCGGGGAGCTGTTTTTT. This codes for CASSYSGGEAGELFF.